This is a list of T cell receptor beta chains from one sample in a study of CD8 T cells in ankylosing spondylitis. One entry per CDR3 protein, called by TCRdb with MiXCR from the 5' RACE reads. The data contain about 220,000 distinct CDR3 sequences, around 20% of them seen just once; the ten biggest clones take up approximately 46%. The source material was blood, either unsorted or a sorted T cell fraction (not recorded which). All receptors derive from a male donor with ankylosing spondylitis. Both conserved end residues are part of each CDR3. Fields, in order: CDR3 length, V gene, D gene, J gene, clone size, CDR3 protein, CDR3 DNA. The D gene is left open where the match is weak. Only some rows state a clone size, as once, few, many or a class for expanded clones.

len: 13; v_gene: TRBV20-1; d_gene: -; j_gene: TRBJ1-1; abundance: -; CDR3aa: CSARRRFATEAFF; CDR3nt: TGCAGTGCCCGGAGGAGGTTCGCCACTGAAGCTTTCTTT
len: 14; v_gene: TRBV20-1; d_gene: -; j_gene: TRBJ2-7; abundance: few; CDR3aa: CSARDIGDTYEQYF; CDR3nt: TGCAGTGCTAGAGATATTGGGGATACCTACGAGCAGTACTTC
len: 14; v_gene: TRBV27; d_gene: TRBD1; j_gene: TRBJ2-5; abundance: -; CDR3aa: CASRPDRDQETQYF; CDR3nt: TGTGCCAGCAGACCTGACAGGGACCAAGAGACCCAGTACTTC
len: 17; v_gene: TRBV12-3/TRBV12-4; d_gene: TRBD2; j_gene: TRBJ2-3; abundance: -; CDR3aa: CASSLWGTSGGTDTQYF; CDR3nt: TGTGCCAGCAGTTTATGGGGGACTAGCGGGGGCACAGATACGCAGTATTTT
len: 15; v_gene: TRBV7-6; d_gene: TRBD1; j_gene: TRBJ2-1; abundance: few; CDR3aa: CASSWTGGTYNEQFF; CDR3nt: TGTGCCAGCAGCTGGACAGGGGGGACCTACAATGAGCAGTTCTTC
len: 13; v_gene: TRBV19; d_gene: -; j_gene: TRBJ1-2; abundance: -; CDR3aa: CASSADTRYGYTF; CDR3nt: TGTGCCAGTAGTGCGGACACTCGCTATGGCTACACCTTC
len: 15; v_gene: TRBV10-3; d_gene: -; j_gene: TRBJ1-2; abundance: -; CDR3aa: CAISESWTVGAGYTF; CDR3nt: TGTGCCATCAGTGAGTCGTGGACGGTGGGCGCTGGCTACACCTTC
len: 13; v_gene: TRBV12-3/TRBV12-4; d_gene: -; j_gene: TRBJ2-2; abundance: few; CDR3aa: CASSFSGHGELFF; CDR3nt: TGTGCCAGCAGTTTTTCAGGGCATGGGGAGCTGTTTTTT
len: 14; v_gene: TRBV28; d_gene: TRBD1; j_gene: TRBJ1-4; abundance: -; CDR3aa: CASSLTGVNEKLFF; CDR3nt: TGTGCCAGCAGTCTCACAGGGGTTAATGAAAAACTGTTTTTT
len: 14; v_gene: TRBV11-2; d_gene: TRBD1; j_gene: TRBJ2-7; abundance: few; CDR3aa: CASSPLTGAYEQYF; CDR3nt: TGTGCCAGCAGCCCTCTTACAGGGGCCTACGAGCAGTACTTC
len: 15; v_gene: TRBV4-3; d_gene: -; j_gene: TRBJ2-2; abundance: -; CDR3aa: CASSTSLTNTGELFF; CDR3nt: TGCGCCAGCAGCACCTCCCTTACGAACACCGGGGAGCTGTTTTTT
len: 15; v_gene: TRBV30; d_gene: TRBD2; j_gene: TRBJ2-1; abundance: -; CDR3aa: CAWSRTSGSLDEQFF; CDR3nt: TGTGCCTGGAGTCGGACTAGCGGGAGCTTAGATGAGCAGTTCTTC
len: 17; v_gene: TRBV7-9; d_gene: -; j_gene: TRBJ1-2; abundance: -; CDR3aa: CASSPVTGTDFNYGYTF; CDR3nt: TGTGCCAGCAGCCCTGTAACCGGGACGGATTTTAACTATGGCTACACCTTC
len: 14; v_gene: TRBV28; d_gene: -; j_gene: TRBJ2-7; abundance: -; CDR3aa: CASSVLRANYEQYF; CDR3nt: TGTGCCAGCAGTGTTCTCAGGGCCAACTACGAGCAGTACTTC
len: 16; v_gene: TRBV7-8; d_gene: -; j_gene: TRBJ2-7; abundance: -; CDR3aa: CASSLGGQGSSYEQYF; CDR3nt: TGTGCCAGCAGCTTAGGGGGGCAGGGTTCCTCCTACGAGCAGTACTTC
len: 15; v_gene: TRBV20-1; d_gene: -; j_gene: TRBJ2-2; abundance: few; CDR3aa: CSAKPEGQFTGELFF; CDR3nt: TGCAGTGCTAAGCCCGAGGGCCAGTTCACCGGGGAGCTGTTTTTT
len: 14; v_gene: TRBV28; d_gene: -; j_gene: TRBJ2-3; abundance: few; CDR3aa: CASSFLGATDTQYF; CDR3nt: TGTGCCAGCAGTTTTCTAGGGGCCACAGATACGCAGTATTTT
len: 13; v_gene: TRBV5-1; d_gene: -; j_gene: TRBJ1-2; abundance: -; CDR3aa: CASSSDPASGYTF; CDR3nt: TGCGCCAGCAGCTCGGACCCCGCCAGTGGCTACACCTTC
len: 16; v_gene: TRBV4-1; d_gene: TRBD2; j_gene: TRBJ2-3; abundance: -; CDR3aa: CASSQVAGGDTDTQYF; CDR3nt: TGCGCCAGCAGCCAAGTTGCGGGGGGAGACACAGATACGCAGTATTTT
len: 17; v_gene: TRBV5-8; d_gene: -; j_gene: TRBJ2-7; abundance: few; CDR3aa: CASSLRTGQNLSYEQYF; CDR3nt: TGTGCCAGCAGCTTGCGTACCGGACAGAACCTCTCCTACGAGCAGTACTTC
len: 17; v_gene: TRBV13; d_gene: -; j_gene: TRBJ1-4; abundance: few; CDR3aa: CASSRKKPGPTNEKLFF; CDR3nt: TGTGCCAGCAGCCGCAAGAAACCGGGACCAACTAATGAAAAACTGTTTTTT
len: 14; v_gene: TRBV29-1; d_gene: -; j_gene: TRBJ2-3; abundance: many; CDR3aa: CSGLGMVGTDTQYF; CDR3nt: TGCAGCGGCCTGGGGATGGTCGGCACAGATACGCAGTATTTT
len: 18; v_gene: TRBV9; d_gene: TRBD2; j_gene: TRBJ2-3; abundance: once; CDR3aa: CASSALPTGGLSTDTQYF; CDR3nt: TGTGCCAGCAGCGCCCTACCTACGGGGGGGCTGAGCACAGATACGCAGTATTTT
len: 14; v_gene: TRBV5-5; d_gene: -; j_gene: TRBJ2-2; abundance: few; CDR3aa: CASSLVSYTGELFF; CDR3nt: TGTGCCAGCAGCTTGGTATCCTACACCGGGGAGCTGTTTTTT
len: 15; v_gene: TRBV3-1; d_gene: -; j_gene: TRBJ2-5; abundance: -; CDR3aa: CASSLRAYEEETQYF; CDR3nt: TGTGCCAGCAGCCTCCGGGCCTATGAGGAAGAGACCCAGTACTTC
len: 15; v_gene: TRBV27; d_gene: -; j_gene: TRBJ2-7; abundance: -; CDR3aa: CASSLSAGDSYEQYF; CDR3nt: TGTGCCAGCAGTTTATCTGCAGGGGACTCCTACGAGCAGTACTTC
len: 17; v_gene: TRBV27; d_gene: TRBD1; j_gene: TRBJ2-5; abundance: few; CDR3aa: CASGPYPDRGSQETQYF; CDR3nt: TGTGCCAGCGGGCCCTACCCGGACAGGGGATCTCAAGAGACCCAGTACTTC
len: 17; v_gene: TRBV6-1; d_gene: TRBD2; j_gene: TRBJ2-7; abundance: few; CDR3aa: CPSSEGNAGVFSYEQYF; CDR3nt: TGTCCCAGCAGCGAAGGGAACGCGGGAGTCTTCTCCTACGAGCAGTACTTC
len: 13; v_gene: TRBV7-9; d_gene: -; j_gene: TRBJ2-3; abundance: -; CDR3aa: CASSHSHTDTQYF; CDR3nt: TGTGCCAGCAGCCATAGCCACACAGATACGCAGTATTTT
len: 15; v_gene: TRBV9; d_gene: -; j_gene: TRBJ2-2; abundance: -; CDR3aa: CASRPTGASTGELFF; CDR3nt: TGTGCCAGCAGACCGACAGGCGCGAGCACCGGGGAGCTGTTTTTT
len: 16; v_gene: TRBV15; d_gene: TRBD1; j_gene: TRBJ2-1; abundance: -; CDR3aa: CATSRAPGQGYNEQFF; CDR3nt: TGTGCCACCAGCAGAGCCCCGGGACAGGGATACAATGAGCAGTTCTTC
len: 15; v_gene: TRBV12-3/TRBV12-4; d_gene: TRBD1; j_gene: TRBJ2-7; abundance: few; CDR3aa: CASSPKWTGSYEQYF; CDR3nt: TGTGCCAGCAGTCCCAAATGGACAGGGTCGTACGAGCAGTACTTC
len: 13; v_gene: TRBV6-1; d_gene: -; j_gene: TRBJ2-2; abundance: few; CDR3aa: CASRDTGTGELFF; CDR3nt: TGTGCCAGCAGAGACACAGGGACCGGGGAGCTGTTTTTT
len: 16; v_gene: TRBV30; d_gene: TRBD2; j_gene: TRBJ2-1; abundance: -; CDR3aa: CAWSAPLRGGWVEQFF; CDR3nt: TGTGCCTGGAGTGCCCCCTTACGGGGGGGCTGGGTTGAGCAGTTCTTC
len: 15; v_gene: TRBV7-6; d_gene: -; j_gene: TRBJ1-1; abundance: few; CDR3aa: CASSLAPGDNTEAFF; CDR3nt: TGTGCCAGCAGCTTAGCCCCAGGGGACAACACTGAAGCTTTCTTT
len: 12; v_gene: TRBV4-3; d_gene: -; j_gene: TRBJ1-1; abundance: -; CDR3aa: CASSQDLGEAFF; CDR3nt: TGCGCCAGCAGCCAAGATCTGGGTGAAGCTTTCTTT
len: 15; v_gene: TRBV12-3/TRBV12-4; d_gene: TRBD2; j_gene: TRBJ2-1; abundance: few; CDR3aa: CASIGLAVSADEQFF; CDR3nt: TGTGCCAGCATCGGACTAGCGGTATCGGCGGATGAGCAGTTCTTC
len: 16; v_gene: TRBV2; d_gene: TRBD1; j_gene: TRBJ2-2; abundance: few; CDR3aa: CASSGMRGPGTGELFF; CDR3nt: TGTGCCAGCAGTGGTATGAGGGGGCCCGGGACCGGGGAGCTGTTTTTT
len: 15; v_gene: TRBV6-5; d_gene: -; j_gene: TRBJ1-1; abundance: few; CDR3aa: CASSYSQGRFTEAFF; CDR3nt: TGTGCCAGCAGTTACTCACAGGGCAGGTTCACTGAAGCTTTCTTT
len: 16; v_gene: TRBV2; d_gene: TRBD2; j_gene: TRBJ2-7; abundance: few; CDR3aa: CASSEGPRGGDYEQYF; CDR3nt: TGTGCCAGCAGTGAAGGGCCGCGTGGGGGGGACTACGAGCAGTACTTC
len: 16; v_gene: TRBV9; d_gene: -; j_gene: TRBJ2-1; abundance: few; CDR3aa: CASSVGGRGSDNEQFF; CDR3nt: TGTGCCAGCAGCGTAGGGGGTAGGGGGTCCGACAATGAGCAGTTCTTC
len: 16; v_gene: TRBV27; d_gene: -; j_gene: TRBJ2-3; abundance: -; CDR3aa: CASSLFRGSGTDTQYF; CDR3nt: TGTGCCAGCAGTTTATTCAGGGGTTCGGGGACAGATACGCAGTATTTT
len: 15; v_gene: TRBV15; d_gene: TRBD2; j_gene: TRBJ2-7; abundance: few; CDR3aa: CATSLGLAGAYEQYF; CDR3nt: TGTGCCACCAGCCTGGGACTAGCGGGAGCCTACGAGCAGTACTTC
len: 14; v_gene: TRBV4-3; d_gene: -; j_gene: TRBJ1-1; abundance: few; CDR3aa: CASSQDRFISEAFF; CDR3nt: TGCGCCAGCAGCCAAGATCGGTTTATCTCTGAAGCTTTCTTT
len: 17; v_gene: TRBV7-9; d_gene: TRBD2; j_gene: TRBJ2-3; abundance: -; CDR3aa: CASSLVATSGYTDTQYF; CDR3nt: TGTGCCAGCAGCTTAGTGGCGACTAGCGGCTACACAGATACGCAGTATTTT
len: 13; v_gene: TRBV6-5; d_gene: -; j_gene: TRBJ1-1; abundance: many; CDR3aa: CASSYSEVGEAFF; CDR3nt: TGTGCCAGCAGTTACTCCGAGGTCGGTGAAGCTTTCTTT
len: 15; v_gene: TRBV12-3/TRBV12-4; d_gene: -; j_gene: TRBJ2-1; abundance: many; CDR3aa: CASSKTGTVDNEQFF; CDR3nt: TGTGCCAGCAGCAAGACCGGAACAGTTGACAATGAGCAGTTCTTC
len: 17; v_gene: TRBV4-2; d_gene: TRBD1; j_gene: TRBJ2-3; abundance: -; CDR3aa: CASSLDRPSLSPDTQYF; CDR3nt: TGTGCCAGCAGCCTGGACAGGCCCTCCCTCAGCCCAGATACGCAGTATTTT
len: 16; v_gene: TRBV6-2/TRBV6-3; d_gene: TRBD1; j_gene: TRBJ2-5; abundance: -; CDR3aa: CASNTGTDQYQETQYF; CDR3nt: TGTGCCAGCAATACCGGGACAGATCAGTACCAAGAGACCCAGTACTTC
len: 15; v_gene: TRBV27; d_gene: -; j_gene: TRBJ1-1; abundance: few; CDR3aa: CASSLGGGLNTEAFF; CDR3nt: TGTGCCAGCAGTTTGGGGGGGGGATTGAACACTGAAGCTTTCTTT
len: 14; v_gene: TRBV4-2; d_gene: TRBD1; j_gene: TRBJ2-2; abundance: -; CDR3aa: CAVRDRVNTGELFF; CDR3nt: TGTGCCGTCCGGGACAGGGTGAACACCGGGGAGCTGTTTTTT
len: 16; v_gene: TRBV21-1; d_gene: -; j_gene: TRBJ2-1; abundance: -; CDR3aa: CASSKDPSGGACEQFF; CDR3nt: TGTGCCAGCAGCAAAGATCCCAGCGGGGGGGCTTGTGAGCAGTTCTTC
len: 14; v_gene: TRBV5-1; d_gene: TRBD1; j_gene: TRBJ2-5; abundance: -; CDR3aa: CASSRDRGWETQYF; CDR3nt: TGCGCCAGCAGCCGGGACAGGGGATGGGAGACCCAGTACTTC
len: 16; v_gene: TRBV29-1; d_gene: -; j_gene: TRBJ1-2; abundance: -; CDR3aa: CSVEEGPGGWNYGYTF; CDR3nt: TGCAGCGTTGAGGAGGGACCCGGGGGCTGGAACTATGGCTACACCTTC
len: 14; v_gene: TRBV5-1; d_gene: TRBD2; j_gene: TRBJ2-1; abundance: few; CDR3aa: CASSLAGQYNEQFF; CDR3nt: TGCGCCAGCAGCTTAGCGGGGCAGTACAATGAGCAGTTCTTC
len: 13; v_gene: TRBV5-5; d_gene: -; j_gene: TRBJ1-2; abundance: many; CDR3aa: CASSLGQDYGYTF; CDR3nt: TGTGCCAGCAGCTTGGGACAAGACTATGGCTACACCTTC
len: 13; v_gene: TRBV4-1; d_gene: -; j_gene: TRBJ2-7; abundance: -; CDR3aa: CASSLSWEYEQYF; CDR3nt: TGCGCCAGCAGCCTATCTTGGGAGTACGAGCAGTACTTC
len: 16; v_gene: TRBV20-1; d_gene: TRBD1; j_gene: TRBJ2-1; abundance: -; CDR3aa: CSAREPRTGIYNEQFF; CDR3nt: TGCAGTGCTAGAGAACCACGGACAGGGATATACAATGAGCAGTTCTTC
len: 19; v_gene: TRBV7-3; d_gene: -; j_gene: TRBJ2-3; abundance: many; CDR3aa: CASSLTEGGRGLYTDTQYF; CDR3nt: TGTGCCAGCAGCTTAACGGAAGGGGGGCGCGGGCTTTATACAGATACGCAGTATTTT
len: 14; v_gene: TRBV4-1; d_gene: -; j_gene: TRBJ2-1; abundance: -; CDR3aa: CASSLDAAYNEQFF; CDR3nt: TGCGCCAGCAGCCTGGACGCGGCCTACAATGAGCAGTTCTTC